This TCR beta chain emerged from a study of blood T cell repertoires in COVID-19. Looking at the study overall: The origin of the acute and convalescent COVID-19 samples was the United States, Italy and Spain. The analysed material was cDNA or gDNA that came from T cells, B-cell-depleted T cells, or PBMCs.

Germline V lookup: CDR1 SEHNR, CDR2 FQNEAQ (reference sequence). The CDR3 has 15 amino acids. The V end was cut by 1 base, the J end by 9 bases, with 16 bases between. Method: immunoSEQ multiplex PCR; TCRdb's copy keeps in-frame clones and lacks some. The data show fewer than 350,000 clones, roughly 85% seen once. The age range of participants was about 18 to 100 years, with residence in fewer than 25 US areas. The clonotype was recovered from a woman aged 40 to 49 who had recovered from COVID-19. The V call is TRBV7-9, the J call TRBJ2-1; D gene unclear. Specimen: PBMCs or T cells enriched from blood (not recorded which). This CDR3 is CASSLEGRITIEQFF. The DNA for the CDR3 is TGTGCCAGCAGCTTAGAAGGCAGGATCACAATTGAGCAGTTCTTC.